This T cell receptor (beta chain) was sequenced for a study of circulating tumor DNA in untreated peripheral T-cell lymphoma. On the study more broadly: Serum was collected at baseline and serially during treatment for tumor TCR ctDNA.

Study-wide results and limits: Despite persistently detectable ctDNA, two patients remained in remission over approximately ten years. Tumor-specific clonotypes: identified in 65% to 80% of patients, approximately 90% of baseline tissues. Roughly 37% of serially sampled patients cleared ctDNA after two cycles.

The germline V gene has CDR1 MNHNY and CDR2 SVGAGI (reference sequence). The junction had 8 bases not matched to a gene; V was cut back by 6 bases and J by 2 bases. CDR3 length: 15 amino acids. In regard to this clone: Its target is unknown.

Sequencing was performed with immunoSEQ multiplex PCR; in TCRdb, only in-frame clones are kept and a portion is missing. The sample comprises 140 to 150 clones, over 75% of which are singletons, and around 25% rests with the top ten. The source is a human donor with peripheral T-cell lymphoma. V gene TRBV6-6 combines with J gene TRBJ2-5; 8 nucleotides align to TRBD1. The specimen was cell-free DNA from blood serum. CDR3 in DNA: TGTGCCAGCAGCAAAGACAGGGGCGTTCAAGAGACCCAGTACTTC. The encoded protein is CASSKDRGVQETQYF.